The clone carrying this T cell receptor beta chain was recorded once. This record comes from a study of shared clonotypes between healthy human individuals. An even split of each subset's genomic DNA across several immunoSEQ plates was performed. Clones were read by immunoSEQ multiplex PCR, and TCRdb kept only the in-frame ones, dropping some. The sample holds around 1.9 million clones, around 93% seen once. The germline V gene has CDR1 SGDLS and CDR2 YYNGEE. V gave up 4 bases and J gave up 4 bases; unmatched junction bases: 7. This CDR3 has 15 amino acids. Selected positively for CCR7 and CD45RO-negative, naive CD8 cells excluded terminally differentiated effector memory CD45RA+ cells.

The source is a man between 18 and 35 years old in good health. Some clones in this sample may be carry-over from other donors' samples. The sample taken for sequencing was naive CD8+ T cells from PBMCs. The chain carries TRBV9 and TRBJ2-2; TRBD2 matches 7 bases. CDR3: CASSSNTGGTGELFF. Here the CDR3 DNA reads TGTGCCAGCAGCTCAAATACGGGGGGCACCGGGGAGCTGTTTTTT.